The clone carrying this T cell receptor (beta chain) was found a few times. Its specificity is unknown. MiXCR, applied by TCRdb to the 5' RACE reads, yields one record per CDR3 protein. The sample shows some 280,000 distinct CDR3 sequences, roughly 17% of them seen only once. J lost 6 bases, V lost 8 bases, and 8 bases had no gene match. Germline V gene sequence: CDR1 SNHLY, CDR2 FYNNEI. CDR3 length equals 13 residues. The data were taken from a study of T-cell memory formation after mild COVID-19. General observations from the study: In pre-infection memory, a portion of responding clones appeared, which suggested that cross-reactive memory joined.

The TCR sequence derives from a man between 18 and 29 years old who had mild COVID-19 (a few samples of this study predate the infection). Cell type and time point are not known. The genes are TRBV2 and TRBJ2-7; 9 bases fit TRBD1. Source material: PBMCs or a T cell subset sorted from them (not recorded which). The CDR3 sequence is CASRWTGASEQYF. DNA of the CDR3: TGTGCCAGCCGGTGGACAGGGGCGAGCGAGCAGTACTTC. Together with reference TRBV2 and TRBJ2-7, the CDR3 gives the full variable domain: EPEVTQTPSHQVTQMGQEVILRCVPISNHLYFYWYRQILGQKVEFLVSFYNNEISEKSEIFDDQFSVERPDGSNFTLKIRSTKLEDSAMYFCASRWTGASEQYFGPGTRLTVT.